The entry below describes one TCR beta chain. Its cognate antigen has yet to be identified. Base qualities are not at hand, and no much larger clone is one base apart. Explained via the paper, the time point label denotes: sample taken at primary tumor resection. For TCR sequencing, whole RNA was extracted from tumor and nontumor lung tissue, or from cryopreserved PBMC samples, and no cell sorting was done. Donors were 72 patients with early-stage, untreated non-small cell lung cancer from the lung TRACERx cohort. Only patients with enough RNA available from two or more tumor regions were chosen for TCR sequencing. This sample stems from a study of spatial heterogeneity in lung cancer (dated by TCRdb to the late 2010s). The study in broad terms: More beta-chain than alpha-chain transcripts were consistently detected, likely reflecting higher beta-chain transcript abundance. In the raw uncorrected reads, each unique combination of TCR and UMI appeared more than ten times on average. In non-small cell lung cancer, the study quantitatively compared TCR alpha and beta repertoires across several tumor regions, matched nontumor lung, and blood. The study linked features of the TCR repertoire to counts of nonsynonymous mutations, which were determined by whole-exome sequencing of tumor tissue. Both alpha and beta chains were TCR-sequenced in samples taken at surgery, namely 220 tumor regions, around 64 matched nontumor lung samples and 45 to 60 PBMC samples.

The investigation overall reported the following: Confirming at a functional level the hypothesis that regional TCRs recognize regional mutations was considered to require additional single-cell paired TCR alpha and beta sequencing. Ubiquitous expanded tumor TCRs were found in blood more often at tumor resection than at routine follow-up.

Library generation was performed with 5' RACE. The reads were generated on a NextSeq 500. In the TCR library protocol, a unique molecular identifier was attached to each TCR cDNA molecule so that PCR and sequencing errors could be corrected. In the authors' own workflow: TCR identification, UMI-based error correction and CDR3 extraction were performed with Decombinator tools. TCRs above a frequency of 2 per 1,000, corresponding to the top 1% of the tumor frequency distribution, were defined as expanded. Each repertoire was subsampled 100 times to 5,000 TCRs, after which Renyi diversity was computed with the R vegan package. CDR3 similarity networks were built from amino acid triplet string-kernel similarity, connecting CDR3s with pairwise similarity above 0.82. TCRdb itself trimmed the public reads at Q25 with fastp, ran MiXCR and retained productive beta chains. Records with the same CDR3 protein are collapsed into one entry carrying the most frequent genes and DNA. The V and J calls come from TCRdb's annotation, not from the publication. The sample records about 82,000 distinct CDR3 sequences, around an eighth of which are singletons. The ten most abundant clones make up 3.5% to 5.5% of the sample.

Via the germline V gene (reference sequence), CDR1 is DFQATT and CDR2 SNEGSKA. The germline V end is reduced by 7 bases and the J end by 4 bases; junction bases left unmatched: 3. CDR3 length: 11 amino acids, cysteine to phenylalanine. Only the CDR3 DNA stays, 33 bases, in frame from base 1. The sequence derives from a male donor with early-stage non-small cell lung cancer. The receptor chain draws on TRBV20-1 and TRBJ1-1, and 7 junction bases match TRBD1. The material was PBMCs, obtained at surgery. The CDR3 in this case is CSGQGGTEAFF. The bases are TGCAGTGGACAGGGAGGCACTGAAGCTTTCTTT.